This record covers a single T cell receptor beta chain. The data are from a study of cytomegalovirus exposure and HLA in healthy donors. A multiplex PCR was run with 60 Vbeta primers and 13 Jbeta primers. The method was immunoSEQ multiplex PCR; TCRdb's version includes in-frame clones alone and lacks a portion of them. Found here are about 150,000 clones; the top ten clones hold 1.5% to 2%. Trimming removed 10 bases from V and 0 bases from J; junction bases left unmatched: 12. The length of the CDR3 is 16 residues. Per the germline V gene, CDR1 is MDHEN and CDR2 is SYDVKM. The TCR originated in a woman aged 45-60 years in good health and CMV-seronegative. The chain combines TRBV28 with TRBJ1-5; the match to TRBD1 covers 7 bases. Sequencing input: PBMCs. The CDR3 spells CATGARQGYSNQPQHF. The CDR3 DNA reads as TGTGCCACTGGAGCCCGACAGGGTTATAGCAATCAGCCCCAGCATTTT.